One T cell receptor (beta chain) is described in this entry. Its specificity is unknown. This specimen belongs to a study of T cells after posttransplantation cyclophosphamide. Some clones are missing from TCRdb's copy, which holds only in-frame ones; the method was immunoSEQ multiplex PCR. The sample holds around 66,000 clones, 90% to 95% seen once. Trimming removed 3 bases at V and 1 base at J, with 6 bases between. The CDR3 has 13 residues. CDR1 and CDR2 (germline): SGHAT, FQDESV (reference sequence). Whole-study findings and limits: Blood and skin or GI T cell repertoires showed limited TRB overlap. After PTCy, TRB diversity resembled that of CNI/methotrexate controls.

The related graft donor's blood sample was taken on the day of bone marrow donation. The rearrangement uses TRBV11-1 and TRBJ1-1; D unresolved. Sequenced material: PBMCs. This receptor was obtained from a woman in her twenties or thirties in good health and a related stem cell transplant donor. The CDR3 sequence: CASSFQENTEAFF. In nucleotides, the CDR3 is TGTGCCAGCAGCTTTCAAGAGAACACTGAAGCTTTCTTT.